This TCR beta chain was recovered during a study of early stage breast cancer tumors. General study results and limits: In 14 of 16 patients, blood comparison separated tumor from normal breast. Chain pairing and CD4, CD8 or FOXP3 expression were not captured. Tumors had roughly 2.5-fold higher T cell density than normal breast.

This clone was observed a few times. As yet, its antigen is unknown. The CDR3 has 16 amino acids. Trimming pared 2 bases from V and 5 bases from J, leaving 16 bases between. Germline V gene data show CDR1 as LGHNA and CDR2 as YSLEER. The method was immunoSEQ multiplex PCR; TCRdb's version includes in-frame clones alone and lacks a portion of them. The sample includes fewer than 90,000 clones, 79% of them seen just once. This clonotype was obtained from a person aged 55 to 70 with breast cancer. This chain uses TRBV4-3 with TRBJ2-1; either TRBD1 or TRBD2 may fit D (5 bases each). Sequencing input: blood. CDR3 nucleotide sequence: TGCGCCAGCAGCCAACAGCCCGGGACGGCCCACAATGAGCAGTTCTTC. As protein: CASSQQPGTAHNEQFF.